A single sample gave rise to the 19 T cell receptor beta chains below, sequenced in a study of a mutant IDH1 vaccine in newly diagnosed glioma. Stated time point: week 5, during vaccination. One vaccine dose held 300 ug of mutant IDH1 20-mer peptide and came with topical imiquimod. Assay: immunoSEQ multiplex PCR; the TCRdb copy retains only in-frame clones and omits some. The sample includes about 26,000 clones, roughly three quarters of them seen just once. These receptors have no identified antigens. Specimen: PBMCs, collected from a glioma patient whose treatment included an IDH1 peptide vaccine. These receptors were obtained from a man aged 40-50 years with glioma. Some clones in this sample may be carry-over from other donors' samples.

V gene TRBV4-1 combines with J gene TRBJ2-7; D is perhaps TRBD2 (6 bases). Looked up from germline, CDR1 is MGHRA and CDR2 is YSYEKL. The CDR3 runs 16 residues. The V end lost 0 bases, the J end lost 5 bases, and 17 bases lay between the germline ends. CDR3 bases: TGCGCCAGCAGCCAAGATTCGTCGGGGGTCGGGAACGAGCAGTACTTC. As protein: CASSQDSSGVGNEQYF.

The table lists this clone with a few counts. This chain uses TRBV30 with TRBJ1-1, with a weak D call TRBD1 (6 bases). Germline CDR1 and CDR2: GTSNPN and SVGIG (reference sequence). Trimming took off 5 bases at V and 2 bases at J, with 12 bases between the two ends. This CDR3 spans 13 amino acids. CDR3 in DNA: TGTGCCTGGGACAGGCGGGCAAACACTGAAGCTTTCTTT. Residues: CAWDRRANTEAFF.

The rearrangement uses TRBV7-8 and TRBJ1-1; 7 bases line up with TRBD1. Germline V gene lookup returns CDR1 SGHVS and CDR2 FQNEAQ. The CDR3 is 12 amino acids. V was clipped by 1 base and J by 12 bases; unmatched bases: 5. CDR3: CASSLGGGGPFF. As DNA, the CDR3 is TGTGCCAGCAGCTTAGGAGGGGGCGGACCTTTCTTT.

This clone has a handful of counts. This chain uses TRBV5-6 with TRBJ1-2; TRBD1 aligns across 7 bases. Looked up from germline, CDR1 is SGHDT and CDR2 is YYEEEE. V lost 0 bases to trimming and J lost 3 bases; unmatched junction nucleotides: 2. The CDR3 has 14 amino acids. The DNA of the CDR3 is TGTGCCAGCAGCTTGGGGCAGGGGGACTATGGCTACACCTTC. Translating it yields CASSLGQGDYGYTF.

This clone was seen a single time. The CDR3 DNA reads TGTGCCAGCAGCTCCCCGGACAGCTCCTACGAGCAGTACTTC. This codes for CASSSPDSSYEQYF. This rearrangement joins TRBV9 to TRBJ2-7, with D possibly matching TRBD1 (6 bases). The ends were cut back, 4 bases at V and 0 bases at J, with 11 bases in the middle. CDR3 length equals 14 residues. Germline loops: CDR1 SGDLS, CDR2 YYNGEE.

The gene calls are TRBV6-1 and TRBJ1-2, with a possible D match to TRBD1 (5 bases). The CDR3 consists of 15 residues. Germline lookup yields CDR1 MNHNS and CDR2 SASEGT. Deletions cut 7 bases from V and 0 bases from J, with 15 bases between. The CDR3 DNA reads TGTGCCAGCATCGGAAGGCAGGGATCTAACTATGGCTACACCTTC. Protein product: CASIGRQGSNYGYTF.

This clone was recorded only once. This chain joins TRBV5-1 and TRBJ2-3; D is undetermined. V lost 4 bases to trimming and J lost 0 bases, with 12 bases between them. This CDR3 has 15 residues. The germline gives CDR1 SGHRS, CDR2 YFSETQ. CDR3 nucleotide sequence: TGCGCCAGCAGCGCTGGCGCAAGTAGCACAGATACGCAGTATTTT. Translation: CASSAGASSTDTQYF.

The chain recombines TRBV30 with TRBJ2-5; 11 nucleotides agree with TRBD2. There are 17 residues in the CDR3. The germline V gene encodes CDR1 GTSNPN and CDR2 SVGIG (reference sequence). V dropped 1 base and J dropped 4; count of bases not matched to a gene: 11. The CDR3 loop reads CAWSGTLLAGVGETQYF. CDR3 nucleotides: TGTGCCTGGAGTGGGACTTTACTAGCGGGGGTAGGAGAGACCCAGTACTTC.

The chain links TRBV6-1 to TRBJ1-5; unclear D gene. The CDR3 is 12 residues long. Between the trimmed V and J ends, which lost 6 bases and 4 bases, there was a span of 7 bases. CDR1 and CDR2 from the germline V gene are MNHNS and SASEGT. CDR3 bases: TGTGCCAGCAGCGGACTGAATCAGCCCCAGCATTTT. Translated, it gives CASSGLNQPQHF.

The chain joins TRBV7-2 to TRBJ1-1, with no clear D. Trimming took 1 base from V and 1 from J, leaving 4 bases between them. The CDR3 runs 13 residues. Germline-derived CDR1 and CDR2 are SGHTA and FQGNSA. CDR3 coding DNA: TGTGCCAGCAGCTTAGTTCAGAACACTGAAGCTTTCTTT. Translating it yields CASSLVQNTEAFF. Full variable domain (missing parts from reference TRBV7-2 and TRBJ1-1): GAGVSQSPSNKVTEKGKDVELRCDPISGHTALYWYRQSLGQGLEFLIYFQGNSAPDKSGLPSDRFSAERTGGSVSTLTIQRTQQEDSAVYLCASSLVQNTEAFFGQGTRLTVV.

The chain uses TRBV19 and TRBJ1-4; D ambiguous. Trimming removed 7 bases from V and 2 bases from J, with 14 bases in between. CDR3 length equals 15 residues. CDR1 and CDR2 from the germline V gene are LNHDA and SQIVND (reference sequence). The chain's CDR3 is CASKRRSGTNEKLFF. The CDR3 DNA reads as TGTGCCAGTAAGAGGCGATCCGGGACTAATGAAAAACTGTTTTTT.

The chain carries TRBV9 and TRBJ1-2; 12 bases are a match to TRBD1. Germline lookup yields CDR1 SGDLS and CDR2 YYNGEE. V dropped 2 bases and J dropped 0; count of bases not matched to a gene: 2. The CDR3 sequence is 16 residues long. CDR3 DNA sequence: TGTGCCAGCAGCGTGGGACAGGGGGCTGCTAACTATGGCTACACCTTC. Translation: CASSVGQGAANYGYTF.

The chain links TRBV11-2 to TRBJ2-4; TRBD2 might be the D (6 bases). The V end was cut by 6 bases, the J end by 8 bases, with 11 bases between. Germline loops: CDR1 SGHAT, CDR2 FQNNGV. The CDR3 loop spans 12 amino acids. The CDR3 loop reads CASRAPGDIQYF. CDR3 coding DNA: TGTGCCAGCAGAGCCCCGGGGGACATTCAGTACTTC.

On this clone: A read error may produce the germline difference seen at one junction end. The chain couples TRBV7-7 to TRBJ2-1; 9 bases match TRBD2. There are 16 residues in the CDR3. Germline CDR1 is SSHAT and CDR2 is FNYEAQ (reference sequence). CDR3 loop: CASSLELSGGTNEQFF. CDR3 DNA sequence: TGTGCTAGCAGCTTAGAATTAAGCGGGGGGACTAATGAGCAGTTCTTC.

The DNA of the CDR3 is TGTGCCAGCAGCTTAGCAACAGGGCGGGGCTACACCTTC. This encodes CASSLATGRGYTF. The chain links TRBV7-2 to TRBJ1-2; D is possibly TRBD1 (6 bases). V was trimmed by 0 bases and J by 8 bases, leaving 10 bases between them. The CDR3 sequence is 13 residues long. Germline V gives CDR1 SGHTA, CDR2 FQGNSA.

V gene TRBV6-5 combines with J gene TRBJ1-5; D gene uncertain. Trimming stripped 0 bases from V and 9 bases from J, with 12 bases between. This CDR3 spans 14 amino acids. Germline V lookup: CDR1 MNHEY, CDR2 SVGAGI. The CDR3 protein is CASSYSRERRPQHF. The CDR3 coding sequence is TGTGCCAGCAGTTACTCACGAGAGAGGCGGCCCCAGCATTTT.

This chain uses TRBV6-5 with TRBJ1-2; 11 bases are a match to TRBD1. The CDR3 has 13 amino acids. The germline V gene encodes CDR1 MNHEY and CDR2 SVGAGI. With V trimmed by 7 bases and J by 7 bases, 5 bases remained unmatched. CDR3 sequence: CASNGQGAFGYTF. CDR3 bases: TGTGCCAGCAACGGACAGGGGGCTTTTGGCTACACCTTC.

This CDR3 reads CASSPLAGGQYF. CDR3 sequence (DNA): TGTGCCAGCAGCCCGCTAGCGGGGGGACAGTATTTT. The chain combines TRBV28 with TRBJ2-3; 11 bases are shared with TRBD2. V shed 6 bases, J shed 12 bases, and the junction held 5 bases outside the gene matches. The CDR3 loop spans 12 amino acids. The V gene's germline CDR1 is MDHEN and CDR2 SYDVKM.

The chain has TRBV4-2 and TRBJ2-3, with 11 nucleotides matching TRBD1. V shed 1 base and J 4 bases; nucleotides not matched to a gene: 1. Germline CDR1 reads LGHNA; CDR2 reads YNFKEQ. CDR3 size: 15 residues. Here the CDR3 DNA reads TGTGCCAGCAGCCAAGGGACAGGGGGCGCAGATACGCAGTATTTT. Residues: CASSQGTGGADTQYF.